This T cell receptor beta chain was observed in a study of blood T cells in healthy people across ages. Findings and limits, study-wide: Estimates drawn from one million T cells were deemed to understate diversity. Versus aged donors, long-lived donors had higher diversity and more naive CD4+ cells. The lack of PBMC sorting stopped any conclusive naive versus antigen-experienced comparison.

This clonotype occurred once. What it recognizes is unknown. PBMCs were isolated at a quantity of at least 7 million per sample. PCR was performed a second time for roughly 7 to 11 cycles using a sample-barcoded 5' primer and a J-beta primer mix. MiXCR was run by TCRdb on the 5' RACE reads, yielding one entry per CDR3 protein. The sample lists 1.5 million to 1.9 million distinct CDR3 sequences, under 55% occurring once. V trimming: 2 bases; J trimming: 8 bases; junction bases outside the gene matches: 11. The germline gives CDR1 MNHEY, CDR2 SVGAGI. This CDR3 contains 15 residues. The source is a woman aged 18-29 years in good health. The genes are TRBV6-5 and TRBJ1-2; 7 bases map to TRBD1. Source material: blood. CDR3 bases: TGTGCCAGCAGTTACGGGGCGGGACAGTCAGGCGGCTACACCTTC. This encodes CASSYGAGQSGGYTF.